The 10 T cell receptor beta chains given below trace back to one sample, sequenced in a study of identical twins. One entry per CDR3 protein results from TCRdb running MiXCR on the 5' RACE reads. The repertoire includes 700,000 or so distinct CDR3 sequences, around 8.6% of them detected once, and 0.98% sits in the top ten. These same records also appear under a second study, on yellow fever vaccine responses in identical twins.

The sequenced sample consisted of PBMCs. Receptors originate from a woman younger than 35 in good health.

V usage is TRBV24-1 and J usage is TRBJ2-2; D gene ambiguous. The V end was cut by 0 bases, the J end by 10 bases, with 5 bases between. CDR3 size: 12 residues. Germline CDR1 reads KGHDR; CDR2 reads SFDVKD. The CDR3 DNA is TGTGCCACCAGTGATTTGCTTCCGGAGCTGTTTTTT. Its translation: CATSDLLPELFF.

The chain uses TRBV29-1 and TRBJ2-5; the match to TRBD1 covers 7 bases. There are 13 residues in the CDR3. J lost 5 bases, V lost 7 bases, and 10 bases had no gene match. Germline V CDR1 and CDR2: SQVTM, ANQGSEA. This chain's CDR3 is CSGSRGQGETQYF. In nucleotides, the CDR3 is TGCAGCGGATCGAGGGGGCAGGGGGAGACCCAGTACTTC.

In nucleotides, the CDR3 is TGCAGTGCTAGCCAGGAGGTCTACGAGCAGTACTTC. Translated, it gives CSASQEVYEQYF. V usage is TRBV20-1 and J usage is TRBJ2-7, with D possibly matching TRBD2 (5 bases). This CDR3 has 12 residues. V was pared by 3 bases and J by 3 bases, with 9 bases between. Germline V gives CDR1 DFQATT, CDR2 SNEGSKA (reference sequence).

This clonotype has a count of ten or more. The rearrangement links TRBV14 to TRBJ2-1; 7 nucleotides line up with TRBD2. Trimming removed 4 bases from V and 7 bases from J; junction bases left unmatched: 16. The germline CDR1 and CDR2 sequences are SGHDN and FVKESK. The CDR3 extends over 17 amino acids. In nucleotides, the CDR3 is TGTGCCAGCAGCCCAACCACCGGGACTATAGCTCGGAATGAGCAGTTCTTC. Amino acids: CASSPTTGTIARNEQFF.

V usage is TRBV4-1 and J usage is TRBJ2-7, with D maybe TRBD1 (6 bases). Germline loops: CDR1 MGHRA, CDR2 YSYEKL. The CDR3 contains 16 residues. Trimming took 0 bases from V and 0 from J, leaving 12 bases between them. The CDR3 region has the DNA TGCGCCAGCAGCCAAGATAAGGGCAGGGGCTCCTACGAGCAGTACTTC. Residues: CASSQDKGRGSYEQYF.

The CDR3 loop reads CASSLPGTGYGTDTQYF. CDR3 nucleotides: TGTGCCAGCAGCTTACCCGGGACAGGTTATGGCACAGATACGCAGTATTTT. The rearrangement uses TRBV7-2 and TRBJ2-3; 8 nucleotides match TRBD1. Germline CDR1 SGHTA, CDR2 FQGNSA. The trim removed 2 bases at V and 1 base at J, leaving 8 bases unmatched. This CDR3 contains 17 residues. The full variable domain, with the rest looked up from reference TRBV7-2 and TRBJ2-3, is GAGVSQSPSNKVTEKGKDVELRCDPISGHTALYWYRQSLGQGLEFLIYFQGNSAPDKSGLPSDRFSAERTGGSVSTLTIQRTQQEDSAVYLCASSLPGTGYGTDTQYFGPGTRLTVL.

CDR3 loop: CASSSILMAYEQYF. CDR3 sequence (DNA): TGTGCCAGCAGTTCGATATTAATGGCGTACGAGCAGTACTTC. The chain has TRBV14 and TRBJ2-7; D call uncertain. V was shortened by 6 bases and J by 4 bases, with 16 bases between the two germline ends. The V gene's germline CDR1 is SGHDN and CDR2 FVKESK. The CDR3 totals 14 residues.

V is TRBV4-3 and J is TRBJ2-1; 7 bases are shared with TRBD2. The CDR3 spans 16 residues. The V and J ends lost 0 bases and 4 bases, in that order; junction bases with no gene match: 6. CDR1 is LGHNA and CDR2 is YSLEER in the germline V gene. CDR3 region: CASSQDAGARYNEQFF. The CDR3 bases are TGCGCCAGCAGCCAAGACGCGGGAGCTAGGTACAATGAGCAGTTCTTC.

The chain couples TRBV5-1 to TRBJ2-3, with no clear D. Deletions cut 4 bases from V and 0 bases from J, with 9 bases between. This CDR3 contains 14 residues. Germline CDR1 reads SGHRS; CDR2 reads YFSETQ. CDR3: CASSGARSTDTQYF. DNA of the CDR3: TGCGCCAGCAGCGGCGCGAGGAGCACAGATACGCAGTATTTT.

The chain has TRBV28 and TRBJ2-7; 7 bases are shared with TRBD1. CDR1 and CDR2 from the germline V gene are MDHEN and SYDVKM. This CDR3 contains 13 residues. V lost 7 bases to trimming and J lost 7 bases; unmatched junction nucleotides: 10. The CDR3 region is CASTSTRGFEQYF. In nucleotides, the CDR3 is TGTGCCAGCACCTCTACCAGGGGGTTTGAGCAGTACTTC.